This T cell receptor (beta chain) emerged from a study of T cells expressing NK-cell markers. One entry per CDR3 protein, without DNA, is what TCRdb gives after re-calling the 5' RACE reads. Recorded for this sample: 350,000 to 450,000 distinct CDR3 sequences. Germline values: CDR1 SQVTM, CDR2 ANQGSEA. The CDR3 spans 13 residues. The sequence was obtained from a man aged 18 to 69 in good health. Sequencing was performed on blood T cells: a sorted CD56 or NKG2C T cell subset, CD4+ or CD8+ T cells, or bulk PBMC T cells (not recorded which). The V call is TRBV29-1, the J call TRBJ1-1. CDR3: CSVENFAYSEAFF. The full variable domain, its missing parts supplied by reference TRBV29-1 and TRBJ1-1, is SAVISQKPSRDICQRGTSLTIQCQVDSQVTMMFWYRQQPGQSLTLIATANQGSEATYESGFVIDKFPISRPNLTFSTLTVSNMSPEDSSIYLCSVENFAYSEAFFGQGTRLTVV.